This T cell receptor beta chain was retrieved from a study of T cell repertoires in cytomegalovirus infection. Study summary: Shared public TCR beta signatures pointed to both CMV infection and a matching HLA type.

Notes on the study in general: What dominated the ex vivo response were HLA-C-restricted CMV-specific TCR beta clonotypes. Cumulative frequency of public TCR beta families picked out carriers of CMV plus the relevant HLA.

TCRdb itself ran the reads through MiXCR, one entry per CDR3 protein. The data hold 230,000 or so distinct CDR3 sequences, with about a sixth observed a single time. Only a few counts were recorded for this clonotype. What it binds is not known. With 8 bases removed from V and 5 bases from J, the gap between germline ends came to 18 bases. The CDR3 sequence is 14 residues long. Germline CDR1 reads WSHSY; CDR2 reads SAAADI. The material sequenced was CD8+ T cells from PBMCs. This TCR derives from a human donor in good health (CMV status not recorded). Some clones in this sample may be carry-over from other donors' samples. The rearrangement joins TRBV10-2 to TRBJ1-2; possibly TRBD1 for D (6 bases). The CDR3 bases are TGCGCCAGCCGAGGCGACGGGGGCTTGTATGGCTACACCTTC. It specifies CASRGDGGLYGYTF.